This section outlines one T cell receptor (beta chain) sequence together with its context. Its antigen is undetermined. The data stem from a study of T cells in localized non-small cell lung cancer. General study results and limits: Adjacent lung tissue had a median roughly 52 of the top 100 clones found in the tumor.

Here immunoSEQ multiplex PCR was the method, and the copy in TCRdb shows in-frame clones only, minus some. This table has under 60,000 clones, roughly 85% appearing once. The starting material was peripheral blood, obtained before any cancer treatment. This sequence was found in a male donor older than 55 with stage III squamous cell lung carcinoma.

As DNA, the CDR3 is TGTGCCAGCAGCTTTGGGGCTAGCTCCTACGAGCAGTACTTC. It translates to CASSFGASSYEQYF. This chain joins TRBV7-9 and TRBJ2-7; a weak D match, TRBD1 (5 bases). V lost 3 bases and J 0 bases, leaving 9 bases between the germline ends. Germline V gene sequence: CDR1 SEHNR, CDR2 FQNEAQ (reference sequence). CDR3 size: 14 residues. The variable domain in full, with the rest retrieved from reference TRBV7-9 and TRBJ2-7, is DTGVSQNPRHKITKRGQNVTFRCDPISEHNRLYWYRQTLGQGPEFLTYFQNEAQLEKSRLLSDRFSAERPKGSFSTLEIQRTEQGDSAMYLCASSFGASSYEQYFGPGTRLTVT.